The 8 T cell receptor beta chains given below trace back to one sample, sequenced in a study of T cell responses to AZD1222 COVID-19 vaccine. Produced via immunoSEQ multiplex PCR; TCRdb's table is partial and in-frame only. The sample has around 84,000 clones, 88% seen once; the top ten hold roughly 5.8%. Sequencing used peripheral blood, obtained on day 0 of AZD1222 vaccination. The receptor source for this set is an adult in good health.

CDR3 in amino acids: CASSIGQLANYGYTF. In DNA form, the CDR3 reads TGTGCCAGCAGCATCGGACAGTTAGCTAACTATGGCTACACCTTC. The chain joins TRBV9 to TRBJ1-2; perhaps TRBD1 as D (6 bases). The CDR3 length is 15 residues. CDR1 SGDLS and CDR2 YYNGEE come from the germline V gene. Trimming took off 4 bases at V and 0 bases at J, with 13 bases between the two ends.

The chain uses TRBV5-1 and TRBJ2-6; D not resolved. Germline-derived CDR1 and CDR2 are SGHRS and YFSETQ. This CDR3 is built from 18 residues. V was shortened by 0 bases and J by 0 bases, with 13 bases between the two germline ends. This CDR3 is CASSLAGRSSSGANVLTF. The CDR3 nucleotides read TGCGCCAGCAGCTTGGCCGGCAGGAGCAGCTCTGGGGCCAACGTCCTGACTTTC.

The CDR3 loop is CASSVWRRAGPGELFF. In DNA, the CDR3 is TGTGCCAGCAGCGTATGGAGGAGGGCCGGACCCGGGGAGCTGTTTTTT. The chain has TRBV9 and TRBJ2-2, with D tentatively TRBD2 (6 bases). The V gene's germline CDR1 is SGDLS and CDR2 YYNGEE. This CDR3 has 16 amino acids. Trimming removed 1 base from V and 6 bases from J, with 16 bases in between.

The gene calls are TRBV4-1 and TRBJ2-2; no reliable D call. Germline V gene sequence: CDR1 MGHRA, CDR2 YSYEKL. The V end lost 0 bases, the J end lost 6 bases, and 8 bases lay between the germline ends. This CDR3 is 14 amino acids long. The CDR3 bases are TGCGCCAGCAGCCAAGAACCTCTCCCCGGGGAGCTGTTTTTT. Translating gives CASSQEPLPGELFF.

The CDR3, as DNA: TGTGCCAGCAGGGTCGTCGGGCAGAGCAATCAGCCCCAGCATTTT. Its protein product is CASRVVGQSNQPQHF. The rearrangement links TRBV28 to TRBJ1-5; D uncertain. V dropped 6 bases and J dropped 1 base, with 13 bases sitting between them. CDR1 and CDR2 (germline): MDHEN, SYDVKM. The CDR3 spans 15 residues.

The J gene is TRBJ2-2, the V gene TRBV5-6; D might be TRBD1 (6 bases). The CDR3 has 14 amino acids. Germline V CDR1 and CDR2: SGHDT, YYEEEE. With 4 bases removed from V and 4 bases from J, the gap between germline ends came to 11 bases. The CDR3 nucleotides are TGTGCCAGCAGCCGCCAGACAGGCACCGGGGAGCTGTTTTTT. Its protein product is CASSRQTGTGELFF. The variable domain in full, with the rest retrieved from reference TRBV5-6 and TRBJ2-2, is DAGVTQSPTHLIKTRGQQVTLRCSPKSGHDTVSWYQQALGQGPQFIFQYYEEEERQRGNFPDRFSGHQFPNYSSELNVNALLLGDSALYLCASSRQTGTGELFFGEGSRLTVL.

This clone was detected a few times. V and J are TRBV7-3 and TRBJ2-2, with a tentative D call TRBD2 (5 bases). V was cut by 8 bases and J by 4 bases, with 17 bases left in between. The CDR3 totals 15 residues. CDR1 is SGHTA, CDR2 FQGTGA, per germline. The CDR3: CASGIGLAGTGELFF. The CDR3 bases are TGTGCCAGCGGTATAGGGCTAGCTGGCACCGGGGAGCTGTTTTTT.

This sequence joins TRBV6-1 and TRBJ2-5; 7 bases agree with TRBD1. The junction had 15 bases not matched to a gene; V was cut back by 4 bases and J by 1 base. The CDR3 contains 18 residues. Germline V gives CDR1 MNHNS, CDR2 SASEGT. The CDR3 coding sequence is TGTGCCAGCAGTGCTGGGGACAGCTCTTTGGGGCCCCAAGAGACCCAGTACTTC. This encodes CASSAGDSSLGPQETQYF.